The text below deals with one TCR beta chain. Trimming cost V 5 bases and J 6 bases, with 11 bases left between them. The CDR3 contains 13 residues. Germline lookup yields CDR1 LNHNV and CDR2 YYDKDF (reference sequence). This specimen belongs to a study of blood T cell repertoires in COVID-19. Study as a whole: There were acute and convalescent COVID-19 samples, and they came from the United States, Italy and Spain.

The protocol was immunoSEQ multiplex PCR, while the TCRdb copy is restricted to in-frame clones and leaves out a portion. The table records around 250,000 clones, approximately 85% of them present only once. The V gene is TRBV15, the J gene TRBJ1-5, with D unclear. The material sequenced was PBMCs or T cells enriched from blood (not recorded which). The TCR was taken from a woman aged 45-65 years who had been exposed to COVID-19. CDR3 nucleotide sequence: TGTGCCACCAGCTCTAACAGTCTTCAGCCCCAGCATTTT. Translation: CATSSNSLQPQHF.